Below, 3 T cell receptor beta chains from the same sample are listed, as sequenced in a study of Ad26.COV2.S vaccination and SARS-CoV-2 variants. The repertoire was sequenced with immunoSEQ multiplex PCR; TCRdb's copy has only in-frame clones and lacks some. Of fewer than 800,000 clones in the sample, around 89% were seen once. Treatment of the sample: 19 received Ad26.COV2.S at low or high dose, single or two shots; about 5 received placebo; per-sample allocation not given. Sampling happened 63 days after the first vaccine or placebo injection. The sequences come from peripheral blood, collected in a trial of Ad26.COV2.S vaccine versus placebo. Every receptor here comes from a person between 18 and 59 years old who received the Ad26.COV2.S COVID-19 vaccine or a placebo.

V usage is TRBV4-3 and J usage is TRBJ2-3; D possibly matches TRBD1 or TRBD2 (5 bases each). This CDR3 has 20 residues. Per the germline V gene, CDR1 is LGHNA and CDR2 is YSLEER. V was cut by 0 bases and J by 0 bases, with 22 bases left in between. Here the CDR3 DNA reads TGCGCCAGCAGCCAAGATTGGTGGGGACGGTTCACCCAAAGCACAGATACGCAGTATTTT. Its protein product is CASSQDWWGRFTQSTDTQYF.

The rearrangement uses TRBV9 and TRBJ1-2, with 9 bases that match TRBD1. This CDR3 comprises 17 residues. Per germline, CDR1 SGDLS and CDR2 YYNGEE. V lost 4 bases, J lost 1 base, and 11 bases stayed unmatched. The CDR3 sequence is CASSLGQGSLHNYGYTF. In nucleotides, the CDR3 is TGTGCCAGCAGCCTAGGACAGGGGAGCCTCCATAACTATGGCTACACCTTC.

The J gene is TRBJ2-7, the V gene TRBV11-2, with a possible D match to TRBD2 (5 bases). With 4 bases removed from V and 2 bases from J, the gap between germline ends came to 15 bases. Germline loops: CDR1 SGHAT, CDR2 FQNNGV. This CDR3 is 15 amino acids long. This CDR3 reads CASSWLAGVTYEQYF. In DNA form, the CDR3 reads TGTGCCAGCAGCTGGCTCGCGGGCGTCACCTACGAGCAGTACTTC. Filled out from reference TRBV11-2 and TRBJ2-7, the complete variable domain reads EAGVAQSPRYKIIEKRQSVAFWCNPISGHATLYWYQQILGQGPKLLIQFQNNGVVDDSQLPKDRFSAERLKGVDSTLKIQPAKLEDSAVYLCASSWLAGVTYEQYFGPGTRLTVT.